Shown below are 5 T cell receptor beta chains from a single sample sequenced in a study of beta chain features in type 1 diabetes. Since all of the isolated RNA was reverse transcribed, expressed TCRB transcripts were what got sequenced. The protocol was immunoSEQ multiplex PCR, while the TCRdb copy is restricted to in-frame clones and leaves out a portion. The table lists under 150,000 clones, 40% to 55% of them singletons. The sample was Tregs from blood. The origin of the receptors is a man younger than 35 in good health.

J is TRBJ1-1 and V is TRBV18; no definite D call. The CDR3 covers 18 residues. Germline-derived CDR1 and CDR2 are KGHSH and LQKENI. The V and J ends lost 2 bases and 0 bases respectively, with 19 bases between them. This CDR3 is CASSPLIVRPNMNTEAFF. CDR3 nucleotide sequence: TGTGCCAGCTCACCATTAATCGTCCGTCCTAATATGAACACTGAAGCTTTCTTT.

This clone was seen a few times. The chain is built from TRBV7-2 and TRBJ2-5; D possibly corresponds to TRBD2 (5 bases). Near its end, the DNA agrees better with TRBJ2-7, so the J call may be wrong. Germline V lookup: CDR1 SGHTA, CDR2 FQGNSA. The CDR3 covers 17 residues. CDR3 loop: CASSPHRGMTGTYEQYF. In DNA form, the CDR3 reads TGTGCCAGCAGCCCTCACCGGGGAATGACCGGAACCTACGAGCAGTACTTC.

The J gene is TRBJ2-2, the V gene TRBV15; D is possibly TRBD1 (5 bases). This CDR3 is 18 amino acids long. Germline V lookup: CDR1 LNHNV, CDR2 YYDKDF (reference sequence). V was shortened by 0 bases and J by 4 bases, with 18 bases between the two germline ends. This CDR3 is CATSRDRSPRDGTGELFF. CDR3 DNA sequence: TGTGCCACCAGCAGAGATCGTTCCCCCAGGGATGGCACCGGGGAGCTGTTTTTT.

This clone was detected only a few times. The V gene is TRBV28, the J gene TRBJ2-3, with TRBD1 identical over 9 bases. The germline V gene encodes CDR1 MDHEN and CDR2 SYDVKM. The CDR3 has 16 amino acids. V lost 5 bases, J lost 5 bases, and 11 bases stayed unmatched. In nucleotides, the CDR3 is TGTGCCAGCAGTGTATCCGGGACAGGGAGAATAGATACGCAGTATTTT. It translates to CASSVSGTGRIDTQYF.

This clone was seen a handful of times. The chain employs TRBV5-1 and TRBJ1-1; weak D call: TRBD1 (5 bases). The germline gives CDR1 SGHRS, CDR2 YFSETQ. Trimming left V 4 bases short and J 1 base short, with 14 bases between. There are 15 residues in the CDR3. The CDR3 sequence: CASSPQPRENTEAFF. CDR3 DNA sequence: TGCGCCAGCAGCCCCCAGCCCAGGGAGAACACTGAAGCTTTCTTT. Variable domain in full (rest from reference TRBV5-1 and TRBJ1-1): KAGVTQTPRYLIKTRGQQVTLSCSPISGHRSVSWYQQTPGQGLQFLFEYFSETQRNKGNFPGRFSGRQFSNSRSEMNVSTLELGDSALYLCASSPQPRENTEAFFGQGTRLTVV.